This T cell receptor beta chain was found in a study of blood T cell repertoires in COVID-19. Study summary: Samples of COVID-19 (acute and convalescent) were obtained from the United States, Italy and Spain.

From germline, CDR1 is LNHDA and CDR2 SQIVND (reference sequence). V dropped 5 bases and J dropped 0 bases, with 13 bases sitting between them. The CDR3 length is 15 residues. Using immunoSEQ multiplex PCR, the repertoire was profiled, and TCRdb retains in-frame clones only, with some absent. The data show about 260,000 clones, about 89% seen once. What was sequenced was peripheral blood. The chain has TRBV19 and TRBJ1-2, with D possibly being TRBD1 (6 bases). This clonotype originated in a man between 40 and 49 years old who had recovered from COVID-19. This CDR3 is CASSGLQGANYGYTF. Written as DNA, the CDR3 is TGTGCCAGTAGTGGCCTACAGGGTGCTAACTATGGCTACACCTTC.